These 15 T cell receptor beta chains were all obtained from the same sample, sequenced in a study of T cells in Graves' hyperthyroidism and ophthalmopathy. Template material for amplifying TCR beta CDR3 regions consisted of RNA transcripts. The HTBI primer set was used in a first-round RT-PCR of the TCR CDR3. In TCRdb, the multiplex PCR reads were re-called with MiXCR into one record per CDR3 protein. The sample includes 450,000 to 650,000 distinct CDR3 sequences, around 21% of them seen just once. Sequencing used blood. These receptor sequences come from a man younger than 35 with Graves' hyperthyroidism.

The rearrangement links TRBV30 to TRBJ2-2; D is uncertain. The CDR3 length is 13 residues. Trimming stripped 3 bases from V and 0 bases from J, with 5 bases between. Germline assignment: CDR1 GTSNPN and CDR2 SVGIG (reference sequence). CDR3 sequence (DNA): TGTGCCTGGAGCATTTCGAACACCGGGGAGCTGTTTTTT. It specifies CAWSISNTGELFF.

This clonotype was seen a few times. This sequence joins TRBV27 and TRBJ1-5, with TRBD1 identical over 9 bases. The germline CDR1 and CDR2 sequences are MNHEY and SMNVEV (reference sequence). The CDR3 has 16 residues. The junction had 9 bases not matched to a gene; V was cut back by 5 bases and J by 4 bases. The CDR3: CASSRRTGGVNQPQHF. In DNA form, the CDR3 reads TGTGCCAGCAGTAGAAGAACAGGGGGCGTAAATCAGCCCCAGCATTTT.

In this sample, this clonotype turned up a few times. The chain's CDR3 is CASSQGGQGRTEAFF. The CDR3 nucleotides are TGCGCCAGCAGCCAAGGGGGACAGGGGAGGACTGAAGCTTTCTTT. The rearrangement joins TRBV4-1 to TRBJ1-1; 10 bases align to TRBD1. Germline CDR1 is MGHRA and CDR2 is YSYEKL. There are 15 residues in the CDR3. After removal of 1 base from V and 5 bases from J, the junction contained 4 bases not matched to a gene.

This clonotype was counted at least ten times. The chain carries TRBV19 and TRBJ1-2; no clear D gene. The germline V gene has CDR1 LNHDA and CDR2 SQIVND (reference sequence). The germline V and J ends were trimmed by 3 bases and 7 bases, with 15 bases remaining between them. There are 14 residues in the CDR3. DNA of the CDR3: TGTGCCAGTAGTATCGCGCGGGGTAGTGGTGGCTACACCTTC. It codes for CASSIARGSGGYTF.

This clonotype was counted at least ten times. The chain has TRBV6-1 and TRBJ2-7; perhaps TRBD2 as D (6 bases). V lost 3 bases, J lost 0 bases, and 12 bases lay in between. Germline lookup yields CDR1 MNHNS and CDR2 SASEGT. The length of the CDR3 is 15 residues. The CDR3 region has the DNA TGTGCCAGCAGTGACAGGGTGGGGGGCTCCTACGAGCAGTACTTC. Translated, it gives CASSDRVGGSYEQYF.

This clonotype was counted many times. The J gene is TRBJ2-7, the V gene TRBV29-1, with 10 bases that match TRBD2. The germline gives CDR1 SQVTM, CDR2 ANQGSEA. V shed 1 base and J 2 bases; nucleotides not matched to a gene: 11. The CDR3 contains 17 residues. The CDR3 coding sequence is TGCAGCGTTGAAGTGCTTTGGTCAAGCGGGGGGGCCTACGAGCAGTACTTC. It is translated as CSVEVLWSSGGAYEQYF.

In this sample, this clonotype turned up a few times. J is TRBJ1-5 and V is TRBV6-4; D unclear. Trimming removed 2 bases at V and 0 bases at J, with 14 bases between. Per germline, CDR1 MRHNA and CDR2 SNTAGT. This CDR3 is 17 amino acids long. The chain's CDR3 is CASSDRNSMYSNQPQHF. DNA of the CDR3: TGTGCCAGCAGTGACAGAAATTCAATGTATAGCAATCAGCCCCAGCATTTT.

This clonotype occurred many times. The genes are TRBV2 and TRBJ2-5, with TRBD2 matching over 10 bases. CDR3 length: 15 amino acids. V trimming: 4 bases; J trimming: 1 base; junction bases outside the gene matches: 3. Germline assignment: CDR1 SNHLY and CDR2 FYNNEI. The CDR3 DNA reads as TGTGCCAGCAGTGGACTAGCGGGCCTCCAAGAGACCCAGTACTTC. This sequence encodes CASSGLAGLQETQYF. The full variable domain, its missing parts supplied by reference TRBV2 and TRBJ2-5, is EPEVTQTPSHQVTQMGQEVILRCVPISNHLYFYWYRQILGQKVEFLVSFYNNEISEKSEIFDDQFSVERPDGSNFTLKIRSTKLEDSAMYFCASSGLAGLQETQYFGPGTRLLVL.

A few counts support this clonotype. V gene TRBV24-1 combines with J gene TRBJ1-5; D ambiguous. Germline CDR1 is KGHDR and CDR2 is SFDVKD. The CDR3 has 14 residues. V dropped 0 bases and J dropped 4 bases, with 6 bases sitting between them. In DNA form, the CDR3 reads TGTGCCACCAGTGATTTGGGGTTGAATCAGCCCCAGCATTTT. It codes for CATSDLGLNQPQHF.

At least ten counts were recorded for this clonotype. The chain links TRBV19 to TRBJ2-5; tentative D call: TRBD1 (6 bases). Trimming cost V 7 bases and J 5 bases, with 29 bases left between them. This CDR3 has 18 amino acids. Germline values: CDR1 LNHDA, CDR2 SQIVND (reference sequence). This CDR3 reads CASTRGWTPAPDRETQYF. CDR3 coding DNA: TGTGCCAGTACTAGGGGGTGGACACCAGCACCCGATCGGGAGACCCAGTACTTC.

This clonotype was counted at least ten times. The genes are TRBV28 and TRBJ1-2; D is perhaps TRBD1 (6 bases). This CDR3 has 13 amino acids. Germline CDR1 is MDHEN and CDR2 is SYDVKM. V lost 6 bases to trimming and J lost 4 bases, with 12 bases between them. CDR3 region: CASSTDSRYGYTF. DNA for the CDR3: TGTGCCAGCAGCACGGACAGTCGCTATGGCTACACCTTC.

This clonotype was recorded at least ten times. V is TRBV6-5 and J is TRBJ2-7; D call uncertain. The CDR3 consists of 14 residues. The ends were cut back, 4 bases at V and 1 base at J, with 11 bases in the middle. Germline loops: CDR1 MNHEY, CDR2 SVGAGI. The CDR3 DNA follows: TGTGCCAGCAGTTCCCTTGGACGGTCCTACGAGCAGTACTTC. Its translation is CASSSLGRSYEQYF.

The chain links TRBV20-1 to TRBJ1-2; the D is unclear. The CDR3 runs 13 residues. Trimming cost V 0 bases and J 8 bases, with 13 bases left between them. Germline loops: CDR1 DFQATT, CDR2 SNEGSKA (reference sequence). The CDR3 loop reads CSARDSLTHGYTF. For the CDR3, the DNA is TGCAGTGCTAGAGATAGCCTGACGCACGGCTACACCTTC.

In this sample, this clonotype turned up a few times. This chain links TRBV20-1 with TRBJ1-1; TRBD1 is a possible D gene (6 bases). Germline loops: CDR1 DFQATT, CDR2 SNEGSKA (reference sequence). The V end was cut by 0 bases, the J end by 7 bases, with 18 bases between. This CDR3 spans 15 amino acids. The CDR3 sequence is CSARDTRRGGVEAFF. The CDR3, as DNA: TGCAGTGCTAGAGATACGAGGAGGGGGGGGGTTGAAGCTTTCTTT.

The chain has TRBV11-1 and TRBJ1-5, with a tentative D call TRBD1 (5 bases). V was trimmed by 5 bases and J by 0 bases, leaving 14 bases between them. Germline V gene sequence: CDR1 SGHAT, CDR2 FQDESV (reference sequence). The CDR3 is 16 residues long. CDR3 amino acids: CASSRGAMGSNQPQHF. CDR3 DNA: TGTGCCAGCAGCCGTGGGGCAATGGGTAGCAATCAGCCCCAGCATTTT.